The source of this T cell receptor beta chain is a study of cytomegalovirus exposure and HLA in healthy donors. The study ran its PCR with 60 Vbeta and 13 Jbeta primers. Generated by immunoSEQ multiplex PCR, the TCRdb table keeps only in-frame clones and is missing some. Recorded here are fewer than 70,000 clones; the top ten clones represent less than 4.5%. In the case of this clone: The antigen is unknown.

This CDR3 contains 14 residues. Germline CDR1 MDHEN, CDR2 SYDVKM. The ends were cut back, 4 bases at V and 1 base at J, with 10 bases in the middle. Findings and limits, study-wide: Among the most significant clusters, several appeared linked to common viral pathogens in a later analysis. Analysis performed later found under 20,000 TCR beta sequences associated with HLA alleles at 0.05 false discovery rate. A later analysis linked a missense variant in DCLRE1C to the trimming of TCR beta V and J genes. Earlier analysis found most TCR beta V segments productive about 87% or about 30% of the time.

This clonotype was obtained from a woman aged 18-29 years in good health and CMV-seronegative. The sample taken for sequencing was PBMCs. The chain has TRBV28 and TRBJ2-5; D is perhaps TRBD1 (6 bases). In nucleotides, the CDR3 is TGTGCCAGCAGTTCGTGGACAGTCCAAGAGACCCAGTACTTC. This sequence encodes CASSSWTVQETQYF.